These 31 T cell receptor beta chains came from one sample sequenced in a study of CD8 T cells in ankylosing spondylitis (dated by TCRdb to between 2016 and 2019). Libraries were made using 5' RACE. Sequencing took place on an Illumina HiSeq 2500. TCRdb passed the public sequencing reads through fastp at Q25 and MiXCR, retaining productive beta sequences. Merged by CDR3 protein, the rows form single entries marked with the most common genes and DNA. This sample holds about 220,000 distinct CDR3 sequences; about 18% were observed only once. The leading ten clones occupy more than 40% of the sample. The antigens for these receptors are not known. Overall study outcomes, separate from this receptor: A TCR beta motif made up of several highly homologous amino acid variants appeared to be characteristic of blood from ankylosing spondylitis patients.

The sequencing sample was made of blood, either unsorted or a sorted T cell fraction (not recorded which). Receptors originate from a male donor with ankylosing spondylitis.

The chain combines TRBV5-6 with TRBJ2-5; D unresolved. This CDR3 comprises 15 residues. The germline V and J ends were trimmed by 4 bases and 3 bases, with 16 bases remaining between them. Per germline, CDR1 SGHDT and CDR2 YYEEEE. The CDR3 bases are TGTGCCAGCAGCACCCGGTTCCGAATTGAAGAGACCCAGTACTTC. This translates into CASSTRFRIEETQYF.

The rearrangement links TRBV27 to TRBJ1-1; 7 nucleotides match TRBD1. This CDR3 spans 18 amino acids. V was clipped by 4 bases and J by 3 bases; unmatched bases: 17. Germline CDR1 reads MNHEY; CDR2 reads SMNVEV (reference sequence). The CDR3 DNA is TGTGCCAGCAGTTCCGCCGCACCATTGACAGGGACGGACACTGAAGCTTTCTTT. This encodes CASSSAAPLTGTDTEAFF.

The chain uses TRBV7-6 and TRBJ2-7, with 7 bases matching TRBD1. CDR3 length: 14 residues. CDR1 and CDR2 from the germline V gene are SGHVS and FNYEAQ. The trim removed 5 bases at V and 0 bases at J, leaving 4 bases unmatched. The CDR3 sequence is CASSNRGPSYEQYF. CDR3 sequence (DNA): TGTGCCAGCAGCAACAGGGGCCCCTCCTACGAGCAGTACTTC.

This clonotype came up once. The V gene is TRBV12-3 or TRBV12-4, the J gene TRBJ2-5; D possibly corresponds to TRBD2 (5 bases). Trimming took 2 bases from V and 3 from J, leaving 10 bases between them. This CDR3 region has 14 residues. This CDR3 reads CASSLMAGEETQYF. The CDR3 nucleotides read TGTGCCAGCAGTTTAATGGCGGGCGAAGAGACCCAGTACTTC.

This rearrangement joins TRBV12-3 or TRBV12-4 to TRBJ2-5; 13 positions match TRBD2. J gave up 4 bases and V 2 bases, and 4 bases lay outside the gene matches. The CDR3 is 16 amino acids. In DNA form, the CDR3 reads TGTGCCAGCAGTTTAACAGGACTAGCGGGAGTAGAGACCCAGTACTTC. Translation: CASSLTGLAGVETQYF.

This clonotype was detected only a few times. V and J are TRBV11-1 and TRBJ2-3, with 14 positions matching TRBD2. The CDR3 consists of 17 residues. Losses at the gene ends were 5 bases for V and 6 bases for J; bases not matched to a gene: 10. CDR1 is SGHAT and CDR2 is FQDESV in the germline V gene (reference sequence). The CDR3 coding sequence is TGTGCCAGCAGCCACGTGGGACTAGCGGGAGTTGAGGATACGCAGTATTTT. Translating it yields CASSHVGLAGVEDTQYF. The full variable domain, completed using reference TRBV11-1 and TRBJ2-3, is EAEVAQSPRYKITEKSQAVAFWCDPISGHATLYWYRQILGQGPELLVQFQDESVVDDSQLPKDRFSAERLKGVDSTLKIQPAELGDSAMYLCASSHVGLAGVEDTQYFGPGTRLTVL.

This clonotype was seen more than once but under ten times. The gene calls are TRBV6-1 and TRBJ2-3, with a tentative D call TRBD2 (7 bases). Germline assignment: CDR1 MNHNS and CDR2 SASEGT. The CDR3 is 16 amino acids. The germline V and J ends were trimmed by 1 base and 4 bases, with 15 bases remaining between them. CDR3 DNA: TGTGCCAGCAGTGAAGATGAGGGGGAGGGACCAGATACGCAGTATTTT. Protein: CASSEDEGEGPDTQYF.

CDR3: CASSYLLENEQFF. CDR3 sequence (DNA): TGTGCCAGCAGTTACTTACTAGAAAATGAGCAGTTCTTC. This chain joins TRBV6-5 and TRBJ2-1; possible D gene TRBD2, 5 bases. Germline loops: CDR1 MNHEY, CDR2 SVGAGI. CDR3 size: 13 residues. The V gene lost 1 base and the J gene lost 7 bases, with 8 bases spanning the gap.

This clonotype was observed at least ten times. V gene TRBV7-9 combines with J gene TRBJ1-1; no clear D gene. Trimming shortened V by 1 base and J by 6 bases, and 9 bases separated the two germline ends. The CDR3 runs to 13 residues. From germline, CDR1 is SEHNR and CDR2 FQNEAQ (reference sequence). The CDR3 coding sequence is TGTGCCAGCAGCTTAGAGGAACTGCCTGAAGCTTTCTTT. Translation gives CASSLEELPEAFF.

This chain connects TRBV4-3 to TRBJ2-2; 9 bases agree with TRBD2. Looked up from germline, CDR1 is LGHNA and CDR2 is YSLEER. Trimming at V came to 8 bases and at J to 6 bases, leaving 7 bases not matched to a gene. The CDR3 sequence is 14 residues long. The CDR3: CASGGEREAGELFF. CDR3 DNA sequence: TGCGCCAGCGGCGGGGAGCGGGAGGCCGGGGAGCTGTTTTTT.

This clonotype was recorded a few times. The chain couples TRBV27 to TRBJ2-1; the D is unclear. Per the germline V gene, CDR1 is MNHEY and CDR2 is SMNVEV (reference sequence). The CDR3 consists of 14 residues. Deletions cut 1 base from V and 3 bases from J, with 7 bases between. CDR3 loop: CASSLFNSYNEQFF. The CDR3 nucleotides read TGTGCCAGCAGTTTATTCAACAGCTACAATGAGCAGTTCTTC.

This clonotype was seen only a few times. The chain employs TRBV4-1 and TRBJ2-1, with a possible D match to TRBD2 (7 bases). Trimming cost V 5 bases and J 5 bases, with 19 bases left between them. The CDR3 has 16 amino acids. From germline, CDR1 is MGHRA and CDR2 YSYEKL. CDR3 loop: CASSARSGGAHNEQFF. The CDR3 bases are TGCGCCAGCAGCGCGCGGAGTGGGGGGGCCCACAATGAGCAGTTCTTC.

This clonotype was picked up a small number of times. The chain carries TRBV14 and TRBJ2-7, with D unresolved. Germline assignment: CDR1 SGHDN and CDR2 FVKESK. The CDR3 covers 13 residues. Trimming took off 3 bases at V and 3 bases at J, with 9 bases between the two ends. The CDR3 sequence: CASSQSDYYEQYF. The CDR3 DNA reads TGTGCCAGCAGCCAGTCAGATTACTACGAGCAGTACTTC.

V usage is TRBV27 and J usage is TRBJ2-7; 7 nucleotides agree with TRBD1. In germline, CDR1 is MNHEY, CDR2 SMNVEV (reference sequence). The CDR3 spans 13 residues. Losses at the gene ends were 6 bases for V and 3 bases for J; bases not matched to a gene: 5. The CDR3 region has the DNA TGTGCCAGCAGACAGGGGACGGACTACGAGCAGTACTTC. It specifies CASRQGTDYEQYF.

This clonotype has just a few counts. CDR3: CASSPYPGLATDTQYF. For the CDR3, the DNA is TGTGCCAGCAGCCCTTATCCGGGACTAGCCACAGATACGCAGTATTTT. The V call is TRBV7-8, the J call TRBJ2-3, with TRBD2 matching over 9 bases. After removal of 5 bases from V and 2 bases from J, the junction contained 8 bases not matched to a gene. Germline-derived CDR1 and CDR2 are SGHVS and FQNEAQ. This CDR3 is built from 16 residues.

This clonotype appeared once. The CDR3 nucleotides are TGCGCCAGCAGCCAAGAAGGGGACGGACTTGGCTACACCTTC. Amino acids: CASSQEGDGLGYTF. V and J are TRBV4-3 and TRBJ1-2; a weak D match, TRBD1 (5 bases). The germline V gene encodes CDR1 LGHNA and CDR2 YSLEER. Deletions cut 0 bases from V and 7 bases from J, with 12 bases between. CDR3 length: 14 residues.

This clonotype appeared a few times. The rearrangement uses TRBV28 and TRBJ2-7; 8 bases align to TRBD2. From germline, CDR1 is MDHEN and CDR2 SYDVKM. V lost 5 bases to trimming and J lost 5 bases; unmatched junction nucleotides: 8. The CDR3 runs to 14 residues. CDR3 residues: CASSPGTRFNEQYF. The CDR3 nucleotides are TGTGCCAGCAGTCCCGGGACTAGGTTTAACGAGCAGTACTTC.

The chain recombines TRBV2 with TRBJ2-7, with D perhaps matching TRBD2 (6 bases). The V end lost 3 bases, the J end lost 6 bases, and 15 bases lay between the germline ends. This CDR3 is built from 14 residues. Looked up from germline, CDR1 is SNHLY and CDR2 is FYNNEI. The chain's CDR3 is CASSDLTRQIEQYF. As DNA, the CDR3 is TGTGCCAGCAGTGACCTGACTAGGCAGATCGAGCAGTACTTC.

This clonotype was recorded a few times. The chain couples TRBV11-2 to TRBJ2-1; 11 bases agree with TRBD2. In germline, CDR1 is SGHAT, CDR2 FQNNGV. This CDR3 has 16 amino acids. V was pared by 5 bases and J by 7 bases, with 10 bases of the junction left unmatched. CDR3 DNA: TGTGCCAGCAGCATCCGACTAGCGGGGATGTTAAATGAGCAGTTCTTC. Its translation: CASSIRLAGMLNEQFF.

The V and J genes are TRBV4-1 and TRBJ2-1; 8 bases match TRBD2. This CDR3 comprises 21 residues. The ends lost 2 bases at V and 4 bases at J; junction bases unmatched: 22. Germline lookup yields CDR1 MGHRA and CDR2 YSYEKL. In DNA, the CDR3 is TGCGCCAGCAGCCAAATTTACCCCACTAGCGGTGAGCCCCTTACTTACAATGAGCAGTTCTTC. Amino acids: CASSQIYPTSGEPLTYNEQFF.

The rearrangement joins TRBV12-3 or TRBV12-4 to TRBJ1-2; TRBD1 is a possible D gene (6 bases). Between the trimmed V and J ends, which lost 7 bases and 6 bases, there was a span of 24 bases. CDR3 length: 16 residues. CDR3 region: CASNNLQGSIYDGYTF. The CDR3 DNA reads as TGTGCCAGCAATAATCTACAGGGTTCCATATACGATGGCTACACCTTC.

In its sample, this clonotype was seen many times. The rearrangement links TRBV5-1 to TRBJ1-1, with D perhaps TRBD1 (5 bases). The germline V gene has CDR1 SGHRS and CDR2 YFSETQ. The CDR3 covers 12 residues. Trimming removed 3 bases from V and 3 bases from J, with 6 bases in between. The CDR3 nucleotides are TGCGCCAGCAGCTCGGGACACACTGAAGCTTTCTTT. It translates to CASSSGHTEAFF.

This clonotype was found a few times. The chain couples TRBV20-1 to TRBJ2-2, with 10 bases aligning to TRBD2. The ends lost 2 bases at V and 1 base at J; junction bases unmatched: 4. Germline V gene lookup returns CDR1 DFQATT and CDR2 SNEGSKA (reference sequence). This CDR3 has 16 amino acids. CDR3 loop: CSARPRLAGNTGELFF. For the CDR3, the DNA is TGCAGTGCTAGACCGAGACTAGCGGGGAACACCGGGGAGCTGTTTTTT.

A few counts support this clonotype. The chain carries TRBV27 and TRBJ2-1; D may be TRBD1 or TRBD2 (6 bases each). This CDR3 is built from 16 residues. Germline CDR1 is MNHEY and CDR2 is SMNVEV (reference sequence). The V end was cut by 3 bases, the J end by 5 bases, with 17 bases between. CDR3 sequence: CASSFSEGGNNNEQFF. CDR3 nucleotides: TGTGCCAGCAGTTTTTCAGAAGGGGGGAATAACAATGAGCAGTTCTTC.

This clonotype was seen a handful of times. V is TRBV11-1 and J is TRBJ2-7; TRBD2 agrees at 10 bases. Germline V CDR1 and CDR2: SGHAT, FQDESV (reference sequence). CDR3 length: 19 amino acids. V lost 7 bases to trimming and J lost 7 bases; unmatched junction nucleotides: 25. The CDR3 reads CASTTILASGGERRSEQYF. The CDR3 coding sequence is TGTGCCAGCACTACCATTCTGGCTAGCGGGGGCGAACGGAGGTCGGAGCAGTACTTC. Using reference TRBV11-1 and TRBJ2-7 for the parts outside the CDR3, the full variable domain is EAEVAQSPRYKITEKSQAVAFWCDPISGHATLYWYRQILGQGPELLVQFQDESVVDDSQLPKDRFSAERLKGVDSTLKIQPAELGDSAMYLCASTTILASGGERRSEQYFGPGTRLTVT.

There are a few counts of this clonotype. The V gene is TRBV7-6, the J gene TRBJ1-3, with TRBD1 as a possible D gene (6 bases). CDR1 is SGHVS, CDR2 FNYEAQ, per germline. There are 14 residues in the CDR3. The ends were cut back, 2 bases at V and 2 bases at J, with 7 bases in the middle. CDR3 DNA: TGTGCCAGCAGCTTAAGGGGGACTGGAAACACCATATATTTT. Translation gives CASSLRGTGNTIYF.

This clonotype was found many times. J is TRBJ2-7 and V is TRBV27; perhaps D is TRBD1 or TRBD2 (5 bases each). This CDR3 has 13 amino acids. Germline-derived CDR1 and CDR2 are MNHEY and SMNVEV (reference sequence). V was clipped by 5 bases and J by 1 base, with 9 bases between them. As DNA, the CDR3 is TGTGCCAGCAGTCTCGGGACGTCCTACGAGCAGTACTTC. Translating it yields CASSLGTSYEQYF.

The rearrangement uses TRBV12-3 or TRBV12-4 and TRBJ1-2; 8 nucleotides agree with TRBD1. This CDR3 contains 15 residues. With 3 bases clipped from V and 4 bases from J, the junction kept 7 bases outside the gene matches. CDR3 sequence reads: CASSLHWTGLYGYTF. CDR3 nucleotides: TGTGCCAGCAGTTTGCATTGGACAGGGCTCTATGGCTACACCTTC.

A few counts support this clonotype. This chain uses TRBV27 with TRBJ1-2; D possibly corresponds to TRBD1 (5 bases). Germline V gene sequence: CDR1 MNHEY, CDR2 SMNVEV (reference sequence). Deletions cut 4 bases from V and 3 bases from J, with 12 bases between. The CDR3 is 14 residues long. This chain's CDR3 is CASSSDTADYGYTF. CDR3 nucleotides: TGTGCCAGCAGTTCGGACACAGCTGACTATGGCTACACCTTC.

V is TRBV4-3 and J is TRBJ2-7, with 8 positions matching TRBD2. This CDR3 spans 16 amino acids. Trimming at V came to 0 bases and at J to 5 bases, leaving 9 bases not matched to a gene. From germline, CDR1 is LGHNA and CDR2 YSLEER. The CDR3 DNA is TGCGCCAGCAGCCAAGACGGTAGCGGGACCCCTGACGAGCAGTACTTC. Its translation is CASSQDGSGTPDEQYF.

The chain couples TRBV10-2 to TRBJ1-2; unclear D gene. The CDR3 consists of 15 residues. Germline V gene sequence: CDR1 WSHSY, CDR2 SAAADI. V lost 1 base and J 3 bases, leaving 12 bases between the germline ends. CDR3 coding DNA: TGCGCCAGCAGTGAGTTGGAGACATCAGACTATGGCTACACCTTC. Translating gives CASSELETSDYGYTF.